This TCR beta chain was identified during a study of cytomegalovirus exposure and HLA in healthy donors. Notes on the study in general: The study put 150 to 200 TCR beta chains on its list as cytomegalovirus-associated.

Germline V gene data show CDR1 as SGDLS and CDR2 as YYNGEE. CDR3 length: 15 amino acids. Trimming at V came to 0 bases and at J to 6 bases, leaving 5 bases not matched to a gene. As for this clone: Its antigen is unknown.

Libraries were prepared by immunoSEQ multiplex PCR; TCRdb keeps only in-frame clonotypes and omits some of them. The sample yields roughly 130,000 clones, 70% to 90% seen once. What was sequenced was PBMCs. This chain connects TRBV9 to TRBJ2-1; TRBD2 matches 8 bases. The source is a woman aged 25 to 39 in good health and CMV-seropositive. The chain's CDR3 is CASSVGGGRTNEQFF. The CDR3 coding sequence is TGTGCCAGCAGCGTAGGGGGCGGGAGGACCAATGAGCAGTTCTTC.